A single sample gave rise to the 16 T cell receptor beta chains below, sequenced in a study of blood T cells in healthy people across ages. Sample-barcoded 5' priming and a J-beta primer mix drove a second PCR of about 6 to 12 cycles. TCRdb re-derived calls from the 5' RACE reads in MiXCR, one entry per CDR3 protein. This sample has almost 1 million distinct CDR3 sequences, with roughly half found just once. Sequencing was performed on blood. These receptors were collected from a woman aged 55-69 years in good health.

The rearrangement joins TRBV5-1 to TRBJ2-7; 7 bases match TRBD1. Judging by the DNA end, TRBJ2-5 fits better; the J call may be wrong. This CDR3 contains 14 residues. The germline CDR1 and CDR2 sequences are SGHRS and YFSETQ. The CDR3, as DNA: TGCGCCAGCAGCCAGGGGGTGAACTCGGGGACCCAGTACTTC. It codes for CASSQGVNSGTQYF.

V gene TRBV28 combines with J gene TRBJ2-7, with D unresolved. The CDR3 has 14 residues. Germline V gene data show CDR1 as MDHEN and CDR2 as SYDVKM. V lost 4 bases to trimming and J lost 2 bases, with 12 bases between them. The CDR3 region is CASSSGQEPYEQYF. The DNA of the CDR3 is TGTGCCAGCAGTTCCGGTCAGGAACCCTACGAGCAGTACTTC. The variable domain in full, with the rest retrieved from reference TRBV28 and TRBJ2-7, is DVKVTQSSRYLVKRTGEKVFLECVQDMDHENMFWYRQDPGLGLRLIYFSYDVKMKEKGDIPEGYSVSREKKERFSLILESASTNQTSMYLCASSSGQEPYEQYFGPGTRLTVT.

The CDR3 loop reads CASRRLAGSAYNEQFF. CDR3 sequence (DNA): TGTGCCAGCCGCCGCTTAGCGGGAAGTGCCTACAATGAGCAGTTCTTC. J is TRBJ2-1 and V is TRBV27; 8 nucleotides align to TRBD2. The germline V gene encodes CDR1 MNHEY and CDR2 SMNVEV (reference sequence). The trim removed 8 bases at V and 2 bases at J, leaving 11 bases unmatched. CDR3 length: 16 residues.

This clonotype was counted only a few times. This sequence joins TRBV6-5 and TRBJ1-2, with D possibly being TRBD1 (6 bases). The germline V and J ends were trimmed by 2 bases and 1 base, with 20 bases remaining between them. Per the germline V gene, CDR1 is MNHEY and CDR2 is SVGAGI. The CDR3 spans 18 residues. This CDR3 is CASSYSRRGQQINYGYTF. CDR3 sequence (DNA): TGTGCCAGCAGTTACAGCCGTCGTGGACAGCAAATTAACTATGGCTACACCTTC.

This clonotype was recorded a few times. V is TRBV29-1 and J is TRBJ2-1; a possible D gene is TRBD1 (5 bases). Germline loops: CDR1 SQVTM, CDR2 ANQGSEA. The CDR3 length is 15 residues. V lost 2 bases and J 8 bases, leaving 19 bases between the germline ends. The CDR3 here is CSVEPHDNRIDEQFF. CDR3 in DNA: TGCAGCGTTGAACCGCACGATAACAGGATAGATGAGCAGTTCTTC.

The J gene is TRBJ2-2, the V gene TRBV7-9; D is possibly TRBD1 (6 bases). Looked up from germline, CDR1 is SEHNR and CDR2 is FQNEAQ (reference sequence). V shed 1 base and J shed 2 bases, with 17 bases lying between them. The CDR3 covers 18 residues. This chain's CDR3 is CASSLVFWTERNTGELFF. The CDR3, as DNA: TGTGCCAGCAGCTTAGTGTTCTGGACAGAGAGAAACACCGGGGAGCTGTTTTTT.

V and J are TRBV28 and TRBJ2-5; D is perhaps TRBD1 or TRBD2 (5 bases each). Trimming cost V 6 bases and J 3 bases, with 17 bases left between them. There are 15 residues in the CDR3. CDR1 and CDR2 from the germline V gene are MDHEN and SYDVKM. DNA for the CDR3: TGTGCCAGCAGGCCCGGGGCAGGGAAGAAAGAGACCCAGTACTTC. Translation: CASRPGAGKKETQYF.

This clonotype has ten or more counts. The genes are TRBV4-1 and TRBJ2-1; 10 nucleotides match TRBD1. This CDR3 is built from 15 residues. Trimming removed 0 bases from V and 6 bases from J; junction bases left unmatched: 2. The germline gives CDR1 MGHRA, CDR2 YSYEKL. DNA of the CDR3: TGCGCCAGCAGCCAAGATAGACAGGGGGCCAATGAGCAGTTCTTC. Its translation is CASSQDRQGANEQFF.

V usage is TRBV7-9 and J usage is TRBJ2-5; D remains unclear. From germline, CDR1 is SEHNR and CDR2 FQNEAQ (reference sequence). This CDR3 is 14 amino acids long. Trimming took 1 base from V and 4 from J, leaving 10 bases between them. CDR3 loop: CASSLVSVPETQYF. CDR3 coding DNA: TGTGCCAGCAGCTTAGTGTCCGTTCCAGAGACCCAGTACTTC.

The chain uses TRBV21-1 and TRBJ2-4. TRBV21-1 is classified as a pseudogene. CDR3 length: 17 amino acids. Here the CDR3 DNA reads TGTGCCAGCAGCAAAGAGACGGCCAACGTGGCGAAAAACATTCAGTACTTC. Translated, it gives CASSKETANVAKNIQYF.

V and J are TRBV27 and TRBJ2-3; maybe TRBD1 (6 bases). CDR1 and CDR2 from the germline V gene are MNHEY and SMNVEV (reference sequence). V lost 10 bases and J lost 2, with 16 bases in between. The CDR3 is made up of 14 amino acids. CDR3 bases: TGTGCCACCGGACCGGGACAAAACACAGATACGCAGTATTTT. This sequence encodes CATGPGQNTDTQYF.

This chain links TRBV7-2 with TRBJ2-1; possible D gene TRBD1, 6 bases. This CDR3 is 14 amino acids long. V lost 4 bases and J 8 bases, leaving 15 bases between the germline ends. From germline, CDR1 is SGHTA and CDR2 FQGNSA. CDR3 bases: TGTGCCAGCAGCTCTCAGGGGCGGGTAGATGAGCAGTTCTTC. Protein sequence: CASSSQGRVDEQFF.

The chain carries TRBV27 and TRBJ2-1; D gene uncertain. Germline V gives CDR1 MNHEY, CDR2 SMNVEV (reference sequence). V lost 3 bases to trimming and J lost 8 bases, with 17 bases between them. The CDR3 is 15 amino acids. The CDR3 region has the DNA TGTGCCAGCAGTTTTGGGGTGGTGGGAATATATGAGCAGTTCTTC. The encoded protein is CASSFGVVGIYEQFF.

V usage is TRBV28 and J usage is TRBJ2-1; 11 nucleotides line up with TRBD1. CDR1 and CDR2 (germline): MDHEN, SYDVKM. CDR3 length equals 13 residues. J lost 7 bases, V lost 8 bases, and 4 bases had no gene match. This chain's CDR3 is CASRDRGGNEQFF. CDR3 in DNA: TGTGCCAGCCGGGACAGGGGGGGGAATGAGCAGTTCTTC.

The chain carries TRBV4-2 and TRBJ2-3; unclear D gene. This CDR3 spans 16 amino acids. Per the germline V gene, CDR1 is LGHNA and CDR2 is YNFKEQ. Trimming pared 6 bases from V and 0 bases from J, leaving 16 bases between. Here the CDR3 reads CASSERYQGSTDTQYF. The CDR3 region has the DNA TGTGCCAGCAGTGAGCGATACCAAGGTAGCACAGATACGCAGTATTTT.

Comment on this clonotype: One end of the junction does not line up with germline, which may come from a read error. The chain links TRBV5-1 to TRBJ2-1, with 10 bases identical to TRBD2. The germline V gene has CDR1 SGHRS and CDR2 YFSETQ. The CDR3 runs to 15 residues. The CDR3 loop is CTSRAGGLTYNEQFF. The CDR3 DNA reads TGCACCAGCAGAGCGGGAGGGCTAACCTACAATGAGCAGTTCTTC. Filled out from reference TRBV5-1 and TRBJ2-1, the complete variable domain reads KAGVTQTPRYLIKTRGQQVTLSCSPISGHRSVSWYQQTPGQGLQFLFEYFSETQRNKGNFPGRFSGRQFSNSRSEMNVSTLELGDSALYLCTSRAGGLTYNEQFFGPGTRLTVL.